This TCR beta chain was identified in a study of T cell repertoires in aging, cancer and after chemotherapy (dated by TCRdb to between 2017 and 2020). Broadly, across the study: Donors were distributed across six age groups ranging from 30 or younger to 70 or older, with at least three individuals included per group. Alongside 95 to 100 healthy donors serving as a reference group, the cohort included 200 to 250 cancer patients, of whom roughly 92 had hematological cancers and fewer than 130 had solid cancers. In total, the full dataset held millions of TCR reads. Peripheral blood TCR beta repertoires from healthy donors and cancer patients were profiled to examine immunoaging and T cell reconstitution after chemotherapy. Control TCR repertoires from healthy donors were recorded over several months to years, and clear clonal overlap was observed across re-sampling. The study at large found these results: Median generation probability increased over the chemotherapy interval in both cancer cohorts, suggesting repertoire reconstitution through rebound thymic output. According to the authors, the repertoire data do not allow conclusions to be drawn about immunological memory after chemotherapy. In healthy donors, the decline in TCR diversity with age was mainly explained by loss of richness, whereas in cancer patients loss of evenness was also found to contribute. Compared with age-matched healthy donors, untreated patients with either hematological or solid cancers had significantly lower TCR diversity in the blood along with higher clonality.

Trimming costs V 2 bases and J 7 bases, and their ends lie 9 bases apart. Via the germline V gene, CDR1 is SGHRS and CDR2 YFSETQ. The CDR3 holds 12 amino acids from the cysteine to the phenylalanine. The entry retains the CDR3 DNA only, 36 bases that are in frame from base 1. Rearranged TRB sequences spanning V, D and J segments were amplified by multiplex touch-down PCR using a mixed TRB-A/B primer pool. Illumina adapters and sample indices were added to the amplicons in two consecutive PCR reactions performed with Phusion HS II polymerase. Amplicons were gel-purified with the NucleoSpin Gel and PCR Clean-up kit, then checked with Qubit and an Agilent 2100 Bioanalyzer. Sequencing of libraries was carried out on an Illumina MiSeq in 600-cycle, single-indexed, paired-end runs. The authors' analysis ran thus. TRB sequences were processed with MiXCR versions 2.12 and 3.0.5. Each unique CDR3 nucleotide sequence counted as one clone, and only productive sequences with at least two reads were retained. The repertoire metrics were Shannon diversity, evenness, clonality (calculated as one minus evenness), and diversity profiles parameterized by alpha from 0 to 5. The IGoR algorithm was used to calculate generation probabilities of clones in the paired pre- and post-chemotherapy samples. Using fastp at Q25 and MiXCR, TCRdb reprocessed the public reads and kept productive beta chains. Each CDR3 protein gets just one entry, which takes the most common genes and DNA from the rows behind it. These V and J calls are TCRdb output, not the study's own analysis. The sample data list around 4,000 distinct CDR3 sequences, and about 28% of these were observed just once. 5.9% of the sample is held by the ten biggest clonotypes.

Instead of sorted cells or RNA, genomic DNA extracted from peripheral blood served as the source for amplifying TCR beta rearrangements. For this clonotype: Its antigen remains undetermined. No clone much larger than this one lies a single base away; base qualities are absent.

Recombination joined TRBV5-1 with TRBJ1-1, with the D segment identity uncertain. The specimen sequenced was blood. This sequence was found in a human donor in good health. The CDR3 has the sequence CASSFGSDEAFF. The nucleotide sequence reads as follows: TGCGCCAGCAGCTTTGGCAGTGATGAAGCTTTCTTT.